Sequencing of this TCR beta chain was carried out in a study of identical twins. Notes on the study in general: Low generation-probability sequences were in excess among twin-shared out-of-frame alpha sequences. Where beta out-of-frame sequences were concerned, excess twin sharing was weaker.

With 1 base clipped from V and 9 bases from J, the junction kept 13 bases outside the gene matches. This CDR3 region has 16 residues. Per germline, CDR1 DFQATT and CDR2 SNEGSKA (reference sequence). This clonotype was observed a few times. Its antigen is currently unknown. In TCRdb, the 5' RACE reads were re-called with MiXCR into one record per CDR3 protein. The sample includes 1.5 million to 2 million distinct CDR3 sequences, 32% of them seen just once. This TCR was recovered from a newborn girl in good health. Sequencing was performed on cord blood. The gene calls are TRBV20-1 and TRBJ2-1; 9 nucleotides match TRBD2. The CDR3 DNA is TGCAGTGCTAGAGCCTCACCTAGCGGGACTTACGGTGAGCAGTTCTTC. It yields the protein CSARASPSGTYGEQFF.